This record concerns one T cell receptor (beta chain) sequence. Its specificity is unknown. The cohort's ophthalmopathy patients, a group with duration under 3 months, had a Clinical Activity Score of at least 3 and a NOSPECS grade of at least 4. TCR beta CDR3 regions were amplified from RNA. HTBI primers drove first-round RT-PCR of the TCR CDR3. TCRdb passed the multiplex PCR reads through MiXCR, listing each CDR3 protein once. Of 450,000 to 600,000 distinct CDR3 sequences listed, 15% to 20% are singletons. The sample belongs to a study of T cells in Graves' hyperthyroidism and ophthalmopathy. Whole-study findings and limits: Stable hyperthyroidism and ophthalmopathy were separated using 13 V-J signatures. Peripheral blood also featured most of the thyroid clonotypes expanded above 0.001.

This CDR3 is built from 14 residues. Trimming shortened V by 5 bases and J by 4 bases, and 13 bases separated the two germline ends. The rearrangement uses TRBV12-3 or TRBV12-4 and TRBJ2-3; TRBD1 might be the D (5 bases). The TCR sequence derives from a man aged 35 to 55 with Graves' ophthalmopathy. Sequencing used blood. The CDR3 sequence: CASSQGGAPDTQYF. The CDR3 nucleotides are TGTGCCAGCAGTCAAGGTGGGGCCCCAGATACGCAGTATTTT.